A single sample gave rise to the 24 T cell receptor beta chains below, sequenced in a study of tumor and adjacent non-tumor tissue in lung cancer. TCRbeta libraries were built with three rounds of nested PCR, modified from ARM-PCR. TCRdb used MiXCR to reprocess the multiplex PCR reads, holding one entry per CDR3 protein. In the table there are fewer than 120,000 distinct CDR3 sequences, roughly 84% of which are singletons. The template was RNA from unsorted bulk tissue. The sequenced material came from lung tumor tissue. The receptor set was obtained from a man between 65 and 85 years old with non-small cell lung cancer.

A word on this clonotype: Relative to the germline gene, one junction end is altered; a read error may explain this. V gene TRBV5-1 combines with J gene TRBJ1-6; possible D gene TRBD1, 6 bases. The CDR3 contains 15 residues. Germline lookup yields CDR1 SGHRS and CDR2 YFSETQ. The CDR3 region is CASSTQGQHYSPHHF. The CDR3 region has the DNA TGCGCCAGCAGCACCCAGGGGCAACATTATTCACCCCACCACTTT.

This clonotype came up a few times. One end of the junction does not line up with germline, which may come from a read error. This chain links TRBV4-1 with TRBJ2-5; D not resolved. Germline CDR1 is MGHRA and CDR2 is YSYEKL. The CDR3 loop spans 15 amino acids. CDR3 DNA sequence: TGCGCCAACAGCCAAGATCGATTATCTATCGAGACCCAGTACTTT. This translates into CANSQDRLSIETQYF.

Of note for this clonotype: One junction end does not reproduce the germline sequence, and a read error may be involved. The chain is built from TRBV5-5 and TRBJ2-5, with D perhaps matching TRBD2 (5 bases). This CDR3 has 13 amino acids. Germline values: CDR1 SGHKS, CDR2 YYEKEE (reference sequence). For the CDR3, the DNA is TGTGCCATCAGCTTGGTCGGTCCGGAGGCCCAGTACTTC. Its translation is CAISLVGPEAQYF.

This chain joins TRBV29-1 and TRBJ2-5; perhaps TRBD1 as D (6 bases). The CDR3 consists of 16 residues. Trimming took off 7 bases at V and 12 bases at J, with 33 bases between the two ends. Germline CDR1 reads SQVTM; CDR2 reads ANQGSEA. CDR3 sequence reads: CSAKPYVQTGQEIKYF. The CDR3 bases are TGCAGCGCCAAGCCCTACGTCCAGACAGGCCAAGAGATCAAGTACTTC.

This clonotype was found once. Given a much more abundant clone one base away, this may be a read error. The chain employs TRBV7-3 and TRBJ2-1; no clear D gene. Trimming took 0 bases from V and 10 from J, leaving 7 bases between them. The length of the CDR3 is 12 residues. CDR1 is SGHTA and CDR2 is FQGTGA in the germline V gene. In DNA form, the CDR3 reads TGTGCCAGCAGCTTAACGATTGGCGAGCAGTTCTTC. It specifies CASSLTIGEQFF. Full variable domain (outside the CDR3, taken from reference TRBV7-3 and TRBJ2-1): GAGVSQTPSNKVTEKGKYVELRCDPISGHTALYWYRQSLGQGPEFLIYFQGTGAADDSGLPNDRFFAVRPEGSVSTLKIQRTERGDSAVYLCASSLTIGEQFFGPGTRLTVL.

For this clonotype: No conserved phenylalanine or tryptophan ends this CDR3, so it is likely a read error. This chain joins TRBV15 and TRBJ2-1, with D tentatively TRBD1 (6 bases). Trimming took 0 bases from V and 9 from J, leaving 24 bases between them. The CDR3 consists of 18 residues. Germline V lookup: CDR1 LNHNV, CDR2 YYDKDF (reference sequence). The CDR3 loop is CATSRDRYRTVTIAEQFV. The CDR3 DNA follows: TGTGCCACCAGCAGAGACCGATACAGGACAGTTACAATCGCTGAGCAGTTCGTC.

A note on this clonotype: A much larger clone differs from this one at a single base, so this may be a read error. V gene TRBV28 combines with J gene TRBJ2-3, with 8 bases matching TRBD1. The germline V gene encodes CDR1 MDHEN and CDR2 SYDVKM. The CDR3 extends over 16 amino acids. V dropped 3 bases and J dropped 2; count of bases not matched to a gene: 7. The CDR3 sequence: CASSLTETGVTDTQYF. In nucleotides, the CDR3 is TGTGCCAGCAGTTTGACAGAGACAGGGGTCACAGATACGCAGTATTTT.

Comment on this clonotype: This may come from a read error, since a much larger clone is one base off. The genes are TRBV19 and TRBJ2-4, with TRBD2 identical over 8 bases. This CDR3 spans 14 amino acids. Per the germline V gene, CDR1 is LNHDA and CDR2 is SQIVND (reference sequence). V was pared by 4 bases and J by 4 bases, with 3 bases of the junction left unmatched. CDR3 loop: CASSNGTRKNIQYF. For the CDR3, the DNA is TGTGCCAGTAGTAACGGGACTAGAAAAAACATTCAGTACTTC.

In the case of this clonotype: Compared with germline, one end of the junction differs, possibly owing to a read error. CDR3 coding DNA: TGTGCCAACAGCCGATCAGGGGCACATGGCTGCACCTTC. Translated: CANSRSGAHGCTF. V is TRBV11-3 and J is TRBJ1-2; D is perhaps TRBD1 (6 bases). CDR3 length equals 13 residues. Germline V lookup: CDR1 SGHNT, CDR2 YENEEA. Full variable domain (outside the CDR3, taken from reference TRBV11-3 and TRBJ1-2): EAGVVQSPRYKIIEKKQPVAFWCNPISGHNTLYWYLQNLGQGPELLIRYENEEAVDDSQLPKDRFSAERLKGVDSTLKIQPAELGDSAVYLCANSRSGAHGCTFGSGTRLTVV.

In the case of this clonotype: A junction boundary mismatches the germline segment, possibly from a read error. The chain uses TRBV20-1 and TRBJ2-5; D is possibly TRBD1 or TRBD2 (5 bases each). Germline assignment: CDR1 DFQATT and CDR2 SNEGSKA (reference sequence). The CDR3 extends over 13 amino acids. As DNA, the CDR3 is TGCAGTGCCCCGGGGCGGTCCCAAGAGGCCCACTACTTC. Its protein product is CSAPGRSQEAHYF.

Worth noting for this clonotype: A read error is likely, as this CDR3 ends without the conserved phenylalanine or tryptophan. The J gene is TRBJ2-5, the V gene TRBV12-3 or TRBV12-4; no reliable D call. CDR3 size: 12 residues. Trimming pared 2 bases from V and 5 bases from J, leaving 6 bases between. CDR3 protein: CASSLSSETQYL. The DNA for the CDR3 is TGTGCCAGCAGTTTAAGCTCCGAGACCCAGTACCTC.

DNA of the CDR3: TGTGCCAGCACGCGTAACACGGGCTTCAACGATGAGCAGTTCTTC. Translation gives CASTRNTGFNDEQFF. The chain is built from TRBV6-1 and TRBJ2-1; D ambiguous. Deletions cut 7 bases from V and 8 bases from J, with 21 bases between. This CDR3 comprises 15 residues. Germline V gives CDR1 MNHNS, CDR2 SASEGT.

This clonotype has a count of ten or more. J is TRBJ2-7 and V is TRBV28, with D perhaps given as TRBD1 or TRBD2 (6 bases each). Germline lookup yields CDR1 MDHEN and CDR2 SYDVKM. With 4 bases removed from V and 7 bases from J, the gap between germline ends came to 14 bases. The CDR3 loop spans 13 amino acids. CDR3 protein: CASSSPGAREQYF. DNA of the CDR3: TGTGCCAGCAGTTCGCCGGGGGCGAGGGAGCAGTACTTC.

Comments on this clonotype: At one end, the junction sequence differs from germline, possibly due to a read error. The chain is built from TRBV13 and TRBJ2-2; no firm D call. Germline CDR1 PRHDT, CDR2 FYEKMQ (reference sequence). This CDR3 has 15 residues. CDR3 loop: CASSYGPRNIGELFF. The CDR3 DNA sequence: TGTGCCAGCAGCTACGGCCCCCGGAACATCGGGGAGCTGTTTTTT.

For this clonotype: This CDR3 is missing its conserved last phenylalanine or tryptophan, likely due to a read error. The chain uses TRBV11-3 and TRBJ2-3, with D perhaps matching TRBD2 (5 bases). Germline V gene data show CDR1 as SGHNT and CDR2 as YENEEA. The CDR3 has 15 residues. CDR3 loop: CASTRREVSTNTQYL. In DNA form, the CDR3 reads TGTGCCAGCACCCGTCGGGAAGTAAGCACAAATACCCAGTATTTG.

The chain uses TRBV11-2 and TRBJ2-6, with 9 bases identical to TRBD1. Germline V lookup: CDR1 SGHAT, CDR2 FQNNGV. The V segment lost 5 bases and the J segment 6 bases; nucleotides outside the gene matches: 14. This CDR3 is built from 18 residues. CDR3 nucleotide sequence: TGTGCCAGCAGCACCGTGACAGGGGGTTCTCGTGAGGCCAACGTCCTGACTTTC. This sequence encodes CASSTVTGGSREANVLTF.

In its sample, this clonotype is medium-sized (0.01 to 0.1%). The V call is TRBV11-2, the J call TRBJ2-1, with a weak D call TRBD1 (6 bases). Trimming cost V 5 bases and J 4 bases, with 12 bases left between them. Germline CDR1 is SGHAT and CDR2 is FQNNGV. The CDR3 covers 14 residues. This CDR3 reads CASSHGQIYNEQFF. DNA of the CDR3: TGTGCCAGCAGCCATGGACAGATTTACAATGAGCAGTTCTTC.

The chain links TRBV20-1 to TRBJ1-2, with D uncertain. Trimming took 5 bases from V and 3 from J, leaving 13 bases between them. Germline values: CDR1 DFQATT, CDR2 SNEGSKA (reference sequence). The CDR3 contains 13 residues. The CDR3 is CSALHIEYYGYTF. The CDR3 DNA follows: TGCAGTGCTCTACACATAGAGTACTATGGCTACACCTTC.

About this clonotype: This is likely a read error, given that the CDR3 carries no conserved phenylalanine or tryptophan at its end. The limits of the CDR3 on the DNA are not certain, so only TCRdb's listed CDR3 is given. The chain employs TRBV5-6 and TRBJ1-6; the table's D call of TRBD1 was not tested on the DNA. Inclusive of both ends, the CDR3 amounts to 15 amino acids. CDR1 SGHDT and CDR2 YYEEEE come from the germline V gene. CDR3 region: CASSLKWGGNSPLHL.

With regard to this clonotype: One end of the junction fails to match germline, which may point to a read error. The chain combines TRBV6-5 with TRBJ1-1; TRBD1 is a possible D gene (5 bases). Germline CDR1 reads MNHEY; CDR2 reads SVGAGI. CDR3 length: 15 amino acids. The CDR3 here is CASSYSPRGNIEDFF. In DNA form, the CDR3 reads TGTGCCAGCAGTTACTCGCCCCGGGGGAACATTGAAGATTTCTTC.

As regards this clonotype: At one boundary the junction diverges from the germline segment, which might be a read error. The DNA of the CDR3 is TGTGCCAGTAGTGCGGACGGAAACCAGTATGCCTACACCTTC. Translated, it gives CASSADGNQYAYTF. V usage is TRBV6-1 and J usage is TRBJ1-2; D uncertain. Germline values: CDR1 MNHNS, CDR2 SASEGT. The CDR3 is 14 residues long.

The chain is built from TRBV29-1 and TRBJ2-1; 8 bases match TRBD1. Germline V lookup: CDR1 SQVTM, CDR2 ANQGSEA. V lost 4 bases, J lost 4 bases, and 18 bases stayed unmatched. This CDR3 contains 18 residues. Written as DNA, the CDR3 is TGCAGCGTTGGACTGCTTCATGGACAGGGAAGTGGATACAATGAGCAGTTCTTC. Protein sequence: CSVGLLHGQGSGYNEQFF.

By share, this clonotype ranks as medium-sized. This rearrangement joins TRBV19 to TRBJ2-2, with D maybe TRBD1 (6 bases). Germline V gene data show CDR1 as LNHDA and CDR2 as SQIVND (reference sequence). CDR3 length equals 14 residues. Trimming left V 8 bases short and J 9 bases short, with 19 bases between. The CDR3 DNA sequence: TGTGCCAGTCAGAAAACCACAGGGCTCAGGGAGCTGTTTTTT. Its protein product is CASQKTTGLRELFF. The full variable domain, rest sourced from reference TRBV19 and TRBJ2-2, is DGGITQSPKYLFRKEGQNVTLSCEQNLNHDAMYWYRQDPGQGLRLIYYSQIVNDFQKGDIAEGYSVSREKKESFPLTVTSAQKNPTAFYLCASQKTTGLRELFFGEGSRLTVL.

In its sample, this clonotype was seen many times. The chain has TRBV4-3 and TRBJ2-7; D possibly corresponds to TRBD1 (6 bases). In germline, CDR1 is LGHNA, CDR2 YSLEER. This CDR3 region has 15 residues. Trimming took off 4 bases at V and 6 bases at J, with 19 bases between the two ends. The DNA for the CDR3 is TGCGCCAGCAGCCGCCCGACGGGGACACCTCCCGAGCAGTACTTC. Its translation is CASSRPTGTPPEQYF.